This entry lists 31 T cell receptor beta chains sequenced from one sample in a study of T and B cells in COVID-19 patients. From blood, about 250-500 ng of genomic DNA served as TRB template. TRB rearrangements were amplified by multiplex PCR with BIOMED2 TRB-A/B primers. MiXCR was run by TCRdb on the multiplex PCR reads, yielding one entry per CDR3 protein. The table includes 10,000 or so distinct CDR3 sequences, about 30% detected once. Material: blood. Every receptor here comes from a human donor with active COVID-19.

This clonotype was seen only a few times. The CDR3 here is CASSLLEAGANVLTF. CDR3 bases: TGTGCCAGCAGCTTGTTGGAGGCTGGGGCCAACGTCCTGACTTTC. V gene TRBV7-9 combines with J gene TRBJ2-6, with D possibly being TRBD2 (5 bases). Germline lookup yields CDR1 SEHNR and CDR2 FQNEAQ (reference sequence). V was trimmed by 3 bases and J by 2 bases, leaving 8 bases between them. This CDR3 is 15 amino acids long.

Only a few counts were recorded for this clonotype. V usage is TRBV6-2 or TRBV6-3 and J usage is TRBJ2-1, with 9 bases lining up with TRBD1. The CDR3 loop spans 14 amino acids. Germline trimming cut 7 bases from V and 7 bases from J; bases unmatched to any gene: 8. Germline V CDR1 and CDR2: MNHEY, SVGEGT. The CDR3 loop is CASTGTGKRNEQFF. In DNA, the CDR3 is TGTGCCAGCACCGGGACAGGGAAGAGGAATGAGCAGTTCTTC.

In this sample, this clonotype is medium-sized. The rearrangement uses TRBV6-1 and TRBJ2-3; 8 positions agree with TRBD2. The CDR3 has 14 amino acids. Losses at the gene ends were 6 bases for V and 0 bases for J; bases not matched to a gene: 2. The germline CDR1 and CDR2 sequences are MNHNS and SASEGT. This CDR3 is CASRQRGSTDTQYF. Here the CDR3 DNA reads TGTGCCAGCAGACAGCGGGGGAGCACAGATACGCAGTATTTT.

V gene TRBV4-2 combines with J gene TRBJ2-7, with D perhaps matching TRBD2 (6 bases). Looked up from germline, CDR1 is LGHNA and CDR2 is YNFKEQ. CDR3 length: 14 amino acids. V dropped 0 bases and J dropped 7 bases, with 13 bases sitting between them. CDR3: CASSQEGGADEQYF. The DNA of the CDR3 is TGTGCCAGCAGCCAAGAAGGCGGGGCAGATGAGCAGTACTTC.

This chain connects TRBV5-1 to TRBJ2-7; weak D call: TRBD2 (5 bases). Germline CDR1 reads SGHRS; CDR2 reads YFSETQ. The ends were cut back, 0 bases at V and 5 bases at J, with 6 bases in the middle. The CDR3 runs to 12 residues. The CDR3 sequence: CASSLGENEQYF. The CDR3 DNA reads TGCGCCAGCAGCTTGGGGGAGAACGAGCAGTACTTC.

This clonotype was detected only a few times. The V gene is TRBV5-5, the J gene TRBJ2-1, with a tentative D call TRBD2 (6 bases). The CDR3 totals 14 residues. V was pared by 8 bases and J by 5 bases, with 17 bases between. Germline V gene data show CDR1 as SGHKS and CDR2 as YYEKEE (reference sequence). The CDR3 sequence: CASLPERVNNEQFF. DNA of the CDR3: TGTGCCAGTCTTCCTGAGCGGGTCAACAATGAGCAGTTCTTC.

The chain recombines TRBV24-1 with TRBJ2-7, with 9 nucleotides matching TRBD1. Per germline, CDR1 KGHDR and CDR2 SFDVKD. This CDR3 contains 15 residues. The ends lost 4 bases at V and 6 bases at J; junction bases unmatched: 9. In DNA form, the CDR3 reads TGTGCCACCAGTGACCCCGGGACAGGGAGTGGCGAGCAGTACTTC. Translation: CATSDPGTGSGEQYF.

This clonotype is medium-sized (0.01 to 0.1%). The rearrangement links TRBV15 to TRBJ2-1; 7 bases line up with TRBD2. The junction had 7 bases not matched to a gene; V was cut back by 0 bases and J by 5 bases. Germline-derived CDR1 and CDR2 are LNHNV and YYDKDF (reference sequence). The length of the CDR3 is 16 residues. The CDR3 DNA follows: TGTGCCACCAGCAGAGATCGCCTAGCGGAGAACAATGAGCAGTTCTTC. Its translation is CATSRDRLAENNEQFF.

This clonotype was found once. The chain couples TRBV6-5 to TRBJ1-5, with a tentative D call TRBD1 (6 bases). Germline values: CDR1 MNHEY, CDR2 SVGAGI. The CDR3 is made up of 19 amino acids. V was shortened by 2 bases and J by 0 bases, with 20 bases between the two germline ends. CDR3 loop: CASSYTTQGVEVSNQPQHF. The CDR3 DNA reads TGTGCCAGCAGTTACACAACACAGGGAGTGGAGGTTAGCAATCAGCCCCAGCATTTT.

This clonotype was seen a few times. The chain combines TRBV12-3 or TRBV12-4 with TRBJ2-3, with 8 bases lining up with TRBD2. The junction had 10 bases not matched to a gene; V was cut back by 9 bases and J by 2 bases. The CDR3 consists of 15 residues. This chain's CDR3 is CASIFAAGVTDTQYF. DNA for the CDR3: TGTGCCAGTATATTTGCAGCGGGGGTCACAGATACGCAGTATTTT.

The chain uses TRBV12-3 or TRBV12-4 and TRBJ1-2; D perhaps matches TRBD1 (5 bases). Trimming removed 3 bases from V and 6 bases from J, with 11 bases in between. This CDR3 contains 13 residues. Here the CDR3 DNA reads TGTGCCAGCAGTTTGCGGGTCAGGGATGGCTACACCTTC. Its translation is CASSLRVRDGYTF.

A remark on this clonotype: A much bigger clone sits one base away, suggesting this may be a read error. The rearrangement joins TRBV27 to TRBJ2-1, with 8 positions matching TRBD1. The ends lost 0 bases at V and 0 bases at J; junction bases unmatched: 7. The germline V gene has CDR1 MNHEY and CDR2 SMNVEV (reference sequence). This CDR3 has 18 amino acids. CDR3 protein: CASSLSTRTGTSYNEQFF. CDR3 nucleotides: TGTGCCAGCAGTTTATCCACCCGGACAGGGACCTCCTACAATGAGCAGTTCTTC.

Only a few counts were recorded for this clonotype. This chain links TRBV12-3 or TRBV12-4 with TRBJ1-6; the match to TRBD1 covers 7 bases. The CDR3 runs to 14 residues. V was clipped by 6 bases and J by 7 bases; unmatched bases: 6. This CDR3 reads CASSPGTENSPLHF. CDR3 nucleotide sequence: TGTGCCAGCAGCCCGGGGACAGAGAATTCACCCCTCCACTTT.

This rearrangement joins TRBV24-1 to TRBJ2-7; weak D call: TRBD1 (5 bases). The CDR3 has 11 amino acids. Trimming removed 6 bases from V and 5 bases from J, with 7 bases in between. CDR1 KGHDR and CDR2 SFDVKD come from the germline V gene. This chain's CDR3 is CATSSGHEQYF. CDR3 coding DNA: TGTGCCACCAGTTCAGGGCACGAGCAGTACTTC.

J is TRBJ2-2 and V is TRBV20-1, with 9 positions matching TRBD2. This CDR3 contains 14 residues. Germline loops: CDR1 DFQATT, CDR2 SNEGSKA (reference sequence). V lost 5 bases to trimming and J lost 6 bases; unmatched junction nucleotides: 7. The CDR3 region has the DNA TGCAGTGCTGCCGGGACTAGCAAAGCCGGGGAGCTGTTTTTT. Its translation is CSAAGTSKAGELFF.

The CDR3 DNA reads TGTGCCAGCAGCCAAATCGGGCCTCAGCCCCAGCATTTT. This codes for CASSQIGPQPQHF. The V gene is TRBV6-5, the J gene TRBJ1-5; no reliable D call. Germline CDR1 MNHEY, CDR2 SVGAGI. V lost 6 bases, J lost 6 bases, and 12 bases lay in between. CDR3 length: 13 amino acids.

This clonotype was counted a few times. This sequence joins TRBV18 and TRBJ2-5; 7 bases match TRBD1. Germline V gene sequence: CDR1 KGHSH, CDR2 LQKENI. J was trimmed by 2 bases and V by 4 bases; bases with no gene match: 4. The CDR3 consists of 14 residues. DNA of the CDR3: TGTGCCAGCTCACTCGGGACAGCTCAAGAGACCCAGTACTTC. This gives the protein CASSLGTAQETQYF.

The V gene is TRBV5-1, the J gene TRBJ2-3; D could derive from TRBD1 or TRBD2 (5 bases each). V lost 6 bases, J lost 2 bases, and 16 bases lay in between. Germline V gene data show CDR1 as SGHRS and CDR2 as YFSETQ. The CDR3 loop spans 15 amino acids. CDR3 loop: CASTLGVGDTDTQYF. CDR3 nucleotides: TGCGCCAGCACTCTTGGAGTGGGGGACACAGATACGCAGTATTTT.

The chain uses TRBV29-1 and TRBJ2-1; 11 bases match TRBD2. CDR1 SQVTM and CDR2 ANQGSEA come from the germline V gene. The CDR3 has 14 amino acids. The V and J ends lost 6 bases and 7 bases, in that order; junction bases with no gene match: 8. The CDR3 sequence: CSVRGTSGRNEQFF. CDR3 DNA sequence: TGCAGCGTGCGCGGGACTAGCGGAAGGAATGAGCAGTTCTTC.

In this sample, this clonotype turned up a few times. The chain has TRBV11-2 and TRBJ1-2; D is unclear. Germline CDR1 SGHAT, CDR2 FQNNGV. Trimming left V 5 bases short and J 8 bases short, with 24 bases between. CDR3 length: 16 residues. The CDR3 region is CASSPLMGSRGQGYTF. CDR3 bases: TGTGCCAGCAGCCCATTGATGGGCTCCAGAGGTCAGGGCTACACCTTC. Drawing the rest from reference TRBV11-2 and TRBJ1-2, the complete variable domain is EAGVAQSPRYKIIEKRQSVAFWCNPISGHATLYWYQQILGQGPKLLIQFQNNGVVDDSQLPKDRFSAERLKGVDSTLKIQPAKLEDSAVYLCASSPLMGSRGQGYTFGSGTRLTVV.

The gene calls are TRBV19 and TRBJ2-2; D possibly corresponds to TRBD2 (6 bases). The CDR3 has 14 residues. Germline values: CDR1 LNHDA, CDR2 SQIVND (reference sequence). V dropped 8 bases and J dropped 1 base, with 11 bases sitting between them. This CDR3 is CASRRGLNTGELFF. The DNA of the CDR3 is TGTGCCAGTCGGCGGGGATTGAACACCGGGGAGCTGTTTTTT.

The chain combines TRBV6-1 with TRBJ2-1; weak D call: TRBD2 (7 bases). Germline V gene sequence: CDR1 MNHNS, CDR2 SASEGT. Trimming removed 8 bases from V and 1 base from J, with 18 bases in between. The CDR3 is 16 amino acids. The CDR3: CASQPGGRKSYNEQFF. As DNA, the CDR3 is TGTGCCAGCCAGCCCGGGGGGCGGAAGTCCTACAATGAGCAGTTCTTC.

This clonotype has more than one count but fewer than ten. V gene TRBV6-5 combines with J gene TRBJ2-7, with a tentative D call TRBD1 (5 bases). Germline loops: CDR1 MNHEY, CDR2 SVGAGI. V gave up 6 bases and J gave up 3 bases, with 12 bases separating them. This CDR3 has 13 residues. The CDR3 loop is CASSSREGYEQYF. The CDR3 DNA reads TGTGCCAGCAGCTCCAGGGAAGGCTACGAGCAGTACTTC.

The rearrangement uses TRBV5-4 and TRBJ2-5; D ambiguous. CDR1 SGHNT and CDR2 YYREEE come from the germline V gene (reference sequence). The CDR3 spans 15 residues. V was clipped by 0 bases and J by 4 bases, with 13 bases between them. The CDR3 region is CASSLGLGFGETQYF. The CDR3 DNA reads as TGTGCCAGCAGCTTGGGGCTCGGGTTTGGAGAGACCCAGTACTTC.

The chain joins TRBV12-3 or TRBV12-4 to TRBJ1-2, with D unresolved. The CDR3 spans 14 residues. Trimming pared 3 bases from V and 0 bases from J, leaving 8 bases between. The chain's CDR3 is CASSFSYANYGYTF. The CDR3, as DNA: TGTGCCAGCAGTTTCAGCTATGCTAACTATGGCTACACCTTC.

The J gene is TRBJ1-1, the V gene TRBV5-5; D is ambiguous. Germline-derived CDR1 and CDR2 are SGHKS and YYEKEE (reference sequence). V lost 4 bases to trimming and J lost 3 bases, with 7 bases between them. This CDR3 is 12 amino acids long. The CDR3 DNA follows: TGTGCCAGCAGCCGAAAGGACACTGAAGCTTTCTTT. Amino acid sequence: CASSRKDTEAFF.

This clonotype came up a few times. The chain is built from TRBV6-5 and TRBJ2-1, with 9 bases matching TRBD2. The germline V gene encodes CDR1 MNHEY and CDR2 SVGAGI. The CDR3 has 14 residues. Trimming took 6 bases from V and 2 from J; bases not matched to a gene: 2. This CDR3 reads CASSRGGAYNEQFF. CDR3 nucleotides: TGTGCCAGCAGCCGCGGGGGGGCCTACAATGAGCAGTTCTTC.

The chain is built from TRBV12-3 or TRBV12-4 and TRBJ1-1, with 7 bases fitting TRBD1. This CDR3 has 15 residues. The V gene end was trimmed by 7 bases and the J gene end by 1 base; junction bases not matched to a gene: 9. CDR3 nucleotides: TGTGCCAGCACCTCAAGTCGACAGGGGAACACTGAAGCTTTCTTT. It encodes CASTSSRQGNTEAFF.

The chain carries TRBV20-1 and TRBJ1-4; no definite D call. Between the trimmed V and J ends, which lost 1 base and 7 bases, there was a span of 10 bases. CDR1 is DFQATT, CDR2 SNEGSKA, per germline (reference sequence). The CDR3 has 13 amino acids. The CDR3: CSARGSEGEKLFF. The CDR3 DNA reads as TGCAGTGCTAGAGGATCCGAGGGTGAAAAACTGTTTTTT.

This clonotype has a handful of counts. The rearrangement joins TRBV7-2 to TRBJ2-5; D is unclear. Trimming cost V 4 bases and J 0 bases, with 0 bases left between them. Germline values: CDR1 SGHTA, CDR2 FQGNSA. This CDR3 contains 11 residues. The CDR3 bases are TGTGCCAGCAGCTACCAAGAGACCCAGTACTTC. This encodes CASSYQETQYF.

The V gene is TRBV19, the J gene TRBJ1-2; D may be TRBD1 (6 bases). Trimming left V 3 bases short and J 9 bases short, with 20 bases between. The CDR3 totals 15 residues. CDR1 is LNHDA and CDR2 is SQIVND in the germline V gene (reference sequence). The CDR3 DNA is TGTGCCAGTAGTATCCGGGGGGCGCCCCAGAACTGCTACACCTTC. This translates into CASSIRGAPQNCYTF. The full variable domain, with the rest looked up from reference TRBV19 and TRBJ1-2, is DGGITQSPKYLFRKEGQNVTLSCEQNLNHDAMYWYRQDPGQGLRLIYYSQIVNDFQKGDIAEGYSVSREKKESFPLTVTSAQKNPTAFYLCASSIRGAPQNCYTFGSGTRLTVV.